The rows below give T cell receptor beta chains drawn from one sample of a study of identical twins. TCRdb called the 5' RACE reads again in MiXCR, with one record for every CDR3 protein. The repertoire holds about 290,000 distinct CDR3 sequences, with 7.5% to 9.5% as singletons. The same sample was also used in a study of yellow fever vaccine responses in identical twins.

What was sequenced was CD8+ T cells sorted from blood. The receptor set was obtained from a woman younger than 35 in good health. Both conserved end residues are part of each CDR3. The D gene is left open where the match is weak. Expanded clones get a size class; other rows say once, few or many, or leave the size out.

CDR3 DNA	CDR3 protein	clone size	V gene	J gene	D gene
TGTGCCACCCAAGGTACCGGGGAAGAGACCCAGTACTTC	CATQGTGEETQYF	NA	TRBV30	TRBJ2-5	NA
TGTGCCAGCAGTTTCATCAACAGTTTCTACGAGCAGTACTTC	CASSFINSFYEQYF	few	TRBV27	TRBJ2-7	NA
TGTGCCAGCAGTTTAGTGGGAGGGGGGCCCTCTGGGGCCAACGTCCTGACTTTC	CASSLVGGGPSGANVLTF	few	TRBV27	TRBJ2-6	NA
TGTGCCAGACAGGGGAGAAAGGACTACAATGAGCAGTTCTTC	CARQGRKDYNEQFF	few	TRBV2	TRBJ2-1	TRBD1
TGCAGTGCTAAGGGGCGACAGGTTGGCGAGACCCAGTACTTC	CSAKGRQVGETQYF	NA	TRBV20-1	TRBJ2-5	NA
TGTGCCAGCAGCCGAATCCTCAGGGGGCGGTTTCAAGGCTACACCTTC	CASSRILRGRFQGYTF	NA	TRBV4-2	TRBJ1-2	TRBD1
TGTGCCACCAGTTCTTTAGTCTCCCTGAGGGATGAGCAGTTCTTC	CATSSLVSLRDEQFF	many	TRBV24-1	TRBJ2-1	NA
TGTGCCAGCAGTTACCCGACAGGGACGACAGATACGCAGTATTTT	CASSYPTGTTDTQYF	many	TRBV6-2/TRBV6-3	TRBJ2-3	TRBD1
TGCGCCAGCAGCGACCGGGACAGCTACAATGAGCAGTTCTTC	CASSDRDSYNEQFF	few	TRBV5-1	TRBJ2-1	TRBD1
TGCGCCAGCAGCCAAGATGGGGACAGTTACACAGATACGCAGTATTTT	CASSQDGDSYTDTQYF	NA	TRBV4-3	TRBJ2-3	TRBD1
TGCAGCGTCCGGCCAGGATCCTATAATTCACCCCTCCACTTT	CSVRPGSYNSPLHF	NA	TRBV29-1	TRBJ1-6	NA
TGTGCCAGCAGCTTAGGACCCGACCGGGGGCAGTACTTC	CASSLGPDRGQYF	few	TRBV7-9	TRBJ2-7	NA
TGTGCCAGCAGGATACAGGGATCCTACAATGAGCAGTTCTTC	CASRIQGSYNEQFF	few	TRBV12-3/TRBV12-4	TRBJ2-1	NA
TGTGCCAGCAGCTTGGCCGGGACTAGCGGCGGTTCCTACAATGAGCAGTTCTTC	CASSLAGTSGGSYNEQFF	NA	TRBV13	TRBJ2-1	TRBD2
TGCAGCGTGGGCACGGGACACGGGTCGGGCATTCAGTACTTC	CSVGTGHGSGIQYF	NA	TRBV29-1	TRBJ2-4	NA
TGTGCCAGCAGTTACTCGGGGGAGACCCAGTACTTC	CASSYSGETQYF	many	TRBV6-5	TRBJ2-5	NA
TGTGCCAGCAGCTTAGGGGTGGCCAAGAGCTCCTACAATGAGCAGTTCTTC	CASSLGVAKSSYNEQFF	many	TRBV7-8	TRBJ2-1	NA
TGCAGTGCTAGAGATATGAGCGGGAGGCTGGAGACCCAGTACTTC	CSARDMSGRLETQYF	NA	TRBV20-1	TRBJ2-5	TRBD2
TGTGCCAGCAGCACCTGGACAGTCAACTCTGGAAACACCATATATTTT	CASSTWTVNSGNTIYF	many	TRBV7-9	TRBJ1-3	NA
TGTGCCAGCAGATTAGCCATTGGCGGAGATACGCAGTATTTT	CASRLAIGGDTQYF	many	TRBV28	TRBJ2-3	NA
TGTGCCACCACCGACAGGGGGCAGTTCTTC	CATTDRGQFF	many	TRBV24-1	TRBJ2-1	TRBD1
TGTGCCAGCGCTAGCGGGGGTTCCTACGAGCAGTACTTC	CASASGGSYEQYF	NA	TRBV19	TRBJ2-7	TRBD2
TGTGCCAGCAGTGATTCGGGGGGCGAGTACAATGAGCAGTTCTTC	CASSDSGGEYNEQFF	many	TRBV6-4	TRBJ2-1	NA
TGTGCCATAGCTCAGGCAGGGAATAACAATGAGCAGTTCTTC	CAIAQAGNNNEQFF	many	TRBV10-3	TRBJ2-1	NA
TGTGCCAGCAGTTTCAGGAATACGCAGTATTTT	CASSFRNTQYF	few	TRBV27	TRBJ2-3	NA
TGTGCCAGCAGTTTATTTGTGGGTACGGGCCTACACTCCTACGAGCAGTACTTC	CASSLFVGTGLHSYEQYF	many	TRBV12-3/TRBV12-4	TRBJ2-7	NA
TGTGCCAGCAGTTTAATCTTGGGGGGGCCGAATTCACCCCTCCACTTT	CASSLILGGPNSPLHF	NA	TRBV27	TRBJ1-6	NA
TGTGCCATCAGTGAGGAGAGGGACAGGCAAGAGACCCAGTACTTC	CAISEERDRQETQYF	few	TRBV10-3	TRBJ2-5	TRBD1
TGTGCCAGCAGGACAGGGGTGAACACTGAAGCTTTCTTT	CASRTGVNTEAFF	few	TRBV27	TRBJ1-1	TRBD1
TGCGCCAGCAGTGGGGTAGCGGGACCCTACAATGAGCAGTTCTTC	CASSGVAGPYNEQFF	many	TRBV10-1	TRBJ2-1	TRBD2
TGTGCCAGCAGCCACCAAAGGGGCTTGGAGCCGACCGGGGAGCTGTTTTTT	CASSHQRGLEPTGELFF	few	TRBV4-2	TRBJ2-2	NA
TGTGCCAGCAGTTACGCAGGGACACTACCCTACGAGCAGTACTTC	CASSYAGTLPYEQYF	few	TRBV6-5	TRBJ2-7	NA
TGTGCCAGCAGCTCGGGACCGGGGGATTCGGTAGACGAGCAGTACTTC	CASSSGPGDSVDEQYF	NA	TRBV11-2	TRBJ2-7	NA
TGCTGTGCTAGACCGAGCGGGGCTAGCGGGAGAGGTGAGCAGTTCTTC	CCARPSGASGRGEQFF	few	TRBV20-1	TRBJ2-1	TRBD2
TGTGCCAGCAGCCAGTCTATGGACTACGAGCAGTACTTC	CASSQSMDYEQYF	many	TRBV7-9	TRBJ2-7	NA
TGTGCCACCAGCTCCGACAGGGGATTGACTGAAGCTTTCTTT	CATSSDRGLTEAFF	few	TRBV15	TRBJ1-1	TRBD1
TGTGCCAGCAGTTATGGCGTACCCCGGGTGAGCGGGACGCTTTACAATGAGCAGTTCTTC	CASSYGVPRVSGTLYNEQFF	few	TRBV6-2/TRBV6-3	TRBJ2-1	TRBD2
TGTGCCAGCAGCTTTCCGCACAATGAGCAGTTCTTC	CASSFPHNEQFF	NA	TRBV7-8	TRBJ2-1	NA
TGTGCCAGCAGCCCTGACAACGATGCCGACTACGAGCAGTACTTC	CASSPDNDADYEQYF	NA	TRBV27	TRBJ2-7	NA
TGTGCCAGCAGAGATCCGCTAGGGGGAGGGCCCCCAGAGACCCAGTACTTC	CASRDPLGGGPPETQYF	many	TRBV6-2/TRBV6-3	TRBJ2-5	NA
TGTGCCAGCAGCGCCCGGGACAGCACAGATACGCAGTATTTT	CASSARDSTDTQYF	NA	TRBV7-2	TRBJ2-3	NA
TGCAGTGCTCGGGAGCGGGGTGGGTACGATACGCAGTATTTT	CSARERGGYDTQYF	NA	TRBV20-1	TRBJ2-3	TRBD2
TGTGCCAGCAGCCAAGTCGGAGTCGGCGCAGTCTACGAGCAGTACTTC	CASSQVGVGAVYEQYF	NA	TRBV3-1	TRBJ2-7	NA
TGTGCCAGCAGCTTCACCATAGCGGGGGGGCTTTATAATGAGCAGTTCTTC	CASSFTIAGGLYNEQFF	NA	TRBV7-8	TRBJ2-1	TRBD2
TGTGCCATGGCGGAGGGGGCTGAAGAGACCCAGTACTTC	CAMAEGAEETQYF	NA	TRBV10-3	TRBJ2-5	NA
TGTGCCAGCAGCTTAATCAGGGACGAGCAGTACTTC	CASSLIRDEQYF	few	TRBV7-9	TRBJ2-7	NA
TGCAGCGTTGATACAGCGGGAGATGAAACCGGGGAGCTGTTTTTT	CSVDTAGDETGELFF	many	TRBV29-1	TRBJ2-2	TRBD2
TGTGCCAGCAGCCAAGTGTTCGGGACAGCGCCGAACACTGAAGCTTTCTTT	CASSQVFGTAPNTEAFF	NA	TRBV3-1	TRBJ1-1	TRBD1
TGTGCCAGCAGCAAGACAGGGGAGGTGGAGACCCAGTACTTC	CASSKTGEVETQYF	NA	TRBV5-6	TRBJ2-5	TRBD1
TGTGCCAGCAGTTTATCTCCGGACACTGAAGCTTTCTTT	CASSLSPDTEAFF	many	TRBV27	TRBJ1-1	NA
TGTGCCAGCAGTTACATGGGATCCGAGCAGTACTTC	CASSYMGSEQYF	NA	TRBV6-5	TRBJ2-7	NA
TGTGCCAGCAGCTTAGCGATTCGCCGAGTGGGGGAGACCCAGTACTTC	CASSLAIRRVGETQYF	few	TRBV7-6	TRBJ2-5	NA
TGTGCCAGCAGTGAACTAGCTTCCTACGAGCAGTACTTC	CASSELASYEQYF	NA	TRBV25-1	TRBJ2-7	NA
TGTGCCAGCAGTGACAATAGCGGGAGGGCCCCGCGGGATGAGCAGTTCTTC	CASSDNSGRAPRDEQFF	many	TRBV25-1	TRBJ2-1	TRBD2
TGTGCCAGCAGTTTATCCTCCCCTCTCTACGAGCAGTACTTC	CASSLSSPLYEQYF	NA	TRBV27	TRBJ2-7	NA